This TCR beta chain was captured by sequencing in a study of cytomegalovirus exposure and HLA in healthy donors. Overall study results and limits: Cytomegalovirus-associated status was assigned to 150 to 200 TCR beta chains. Rarity held for most TCR sequences, but there were some public TCRs that occurred in many donors.

Germline V gene sequence: CDR1 LNHNV, CDR2 YYDKDF (reference sequence). V shed 5 bases, J shed 3 bases, and the junction held 4 bases outside the gene matches. CDR3 size: 15 residues. In regard to this clone: Antigen unknown.

The donors belonged to the roughly 110-subject validation cohort, separate from the approximately 700-subject first cohort. Sequencing used immunoSEQ multiplex PCR; TCRdb keeps in-frame clones, though not all of them. The sample shows fewer than 130,000 clones, roughly nine tenths of them seen only once. The sequencing input was PBMCs. This sequence joins TRBV15 and TRBJ2-1; 10 bases match TRBD2. The sequence was collected from a young woman in good health and CMV-seronegative. CDR3 region: CATSYTSGDYNEQFF. As DNA, the CDR3 is TGTGCCACCAGCTACACTAGCGGGGACTACAATGAGCAGTTCTTC.